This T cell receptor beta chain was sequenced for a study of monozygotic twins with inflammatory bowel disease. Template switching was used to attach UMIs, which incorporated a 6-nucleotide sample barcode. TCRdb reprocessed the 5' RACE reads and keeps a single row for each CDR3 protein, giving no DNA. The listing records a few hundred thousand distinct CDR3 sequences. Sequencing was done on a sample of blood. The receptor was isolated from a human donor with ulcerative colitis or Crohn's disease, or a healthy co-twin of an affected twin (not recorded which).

The CDR3 reads CASRKTGSGGRSGELFF. The V gene is TRBV3-1, the J gene TRBJ2-2; TCRdb names TRBD1, which stays unverified in the absence of DNA. The CDR3 length is 17 residues. Germline V gives CDR1 LGHDT, CDR2 YNNKEL (reference sequence).